What follows describes a single T cell receptor beta chain. The antigen it binds to is not known. No per-base quality is available; no much larger clone lies one base away. Other DNA sequences from this sample encode an identical CDR3 as well. The CDR3 starts with the cysteine, ends with the phenylalanine, and has 14 residues. Only CDR3 DNA remains: 42 bases, in frame from the first base. CDR1 and CDR2 (KGHSH, LQKENI) derive from the germline V gene. The V end gives up 3 bases and the J end 3 bases, leaving 0 bases in the junction not matched to a gene. This entry comes from a study of control samples from healthy donors and cancer patients (dated by TCRdb to the early 2020s). To prepare the library, the immunoSEQ multiplex PCR assay was applied. TCRdb's version of the immuneACCESS table is confined to in-frame rearrangements and falls short of the full clone set. An unresolved V gene accounts for under half of the shortfall where checked; the remainder is of unknown origin. Here the sample has 100,000 to 150,000 clones; around 93% occur a single time. Of the sample, roughly 1.7% is held by the ten largest clones.

Specimen: PBMCs. The clonotype comes from a man aged 50-60 years with head and neck cancer. The chain is assembled from TRBV18 and TRBJ2-1; 9 bases in the middle match TRBD1. For the CDR3, the sequence is CASSPGQGYNEQFF. The nucleotides read TGTGCCAGCTCACCGGGACAGGGCTACAATGAGCAGTTCTTC.